This T cell receptor beta chain comes out of a study of vaccination effects on CD4 cells after COVID-19. Study context: Pre-vaccine samples were drawn 16 days and one week before the first dose. Overall study findings and caveats: Newly vaccine-induced clones made up most of the convalescents' post-vaccine spike-reactive clones.

Germline CDR1 is KGHSH and CDR2 is LQKENI. The CDR3 spans 12 residues. The V and J ends lost 4 bases and 11 bases, in that order; junction bases with no gene match: 7. Investigators separated out CD4+ T cells once less than 11 days of culture had passed. Measured with immunoSEQ multiplex PCR; TCRdb has only the in-frame clones, and not every one. The sample yields around 45,000 clones, about 80% seen once. Worth noting for this clone: Its specificity is not known.

The genes are TRBV18 and TRBJ1-1; 7 bases are shared with TRBD1. The material was CD4+ T cells from PBMCs cultured without peptide, obtained before COVID-19 vaccination. The origin of this receptor is a human donor who had a prior SARS-CoV-2 infection. CDR3 sequence (DNA): TGTGCCAGCTCACGAGACAGGGCTGGGGCTTTCTTT. Translated: CASSRDRAGAFF.